This TCR beta chain was recorded in a study of T cell repertoires in cytomegalovirus infection. General study points: Ex vivo responses were dominated by HLA-C-restricted CMV-specific TCR beta clonotypes.

A few counts support this clonotype. The target antigen is unknown. TCRdb re-derived calls from the reads in MiXCR, one entry per CDR3 protein. The data show about 250,000 distinct CDR3 sequences, with about 12% seen just once and 1.6% held by the top ten. The junction had 3 bases not matched to a gene; V was cut back by 4 bases and J by 4 bases. The germline V gene has CDR1 SGHNT and CDR2 YYREEE (reference sequence). The CDR3 contains 13 residues. J is TRBJ1-2 and V is TRBV5-4; TRBD1 matches at 8 bases. This receptor was obtained from a human donor in good health (CMV status not recorded). Some clones in this sample may be carry-over from other donors' samples. The sequenced material came from PBMCs. CDR3 nucleotide sequence: TGTGCCAGCAGCACCACAGGGGGCTATGGCTACACCTTC. It is translated as CASSTTGGYGYTF.